This T cell receptor (delta chain) originates from a study of Vδ1+ human thymocytes. CDR3 length: 16 amino acids. V was pared by 4 bases and J by 2 bases, with 17 bases between. Germline V lookup: CDR1 TSWWSYY, CDR2 QGS. General study findings and limits: Thymic TRG and TRD repertoires appeared highly polyclonal, with Gaussian CDR3 length distributions.

The template was reverse-transcribed extracted RNA. The CDR3 regions were amplified by multiplex PCR from V-gene primers to a constant-region primer. TCRdb reanalyzed the multiplex PCR reads using CATT. Of around 56,000 delta-chain clones in the sample, roughly 16% were seen once. Comment on this clone: No antigen is known for it.

Sequenced sample: Vdelta1+ gamma-delta thymocytes from the thymus. Subset reported: FACS-sorted CD3+ TCRalphabeta- TCRVdelta1+ TCRVdelta2- thymocytes. The sequence came from a girl under three years old who had congenital heart surgery. The gene calls are TRDV1 and TRDJ1; D remains ambiguous. DNA of the CDR3: TGTGCTCTTGGGGCCTTTACACGAAGCGAGACCGATAAACTCATCTTT. Translation: CALGAFTRSETDKLIF.